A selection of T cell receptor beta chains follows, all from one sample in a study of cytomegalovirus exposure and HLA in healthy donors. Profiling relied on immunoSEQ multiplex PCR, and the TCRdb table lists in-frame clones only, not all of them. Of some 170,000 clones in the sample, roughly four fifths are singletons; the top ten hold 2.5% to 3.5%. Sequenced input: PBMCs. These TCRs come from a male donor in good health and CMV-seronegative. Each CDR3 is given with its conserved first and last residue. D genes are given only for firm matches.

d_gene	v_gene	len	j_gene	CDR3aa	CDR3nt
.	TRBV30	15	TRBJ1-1	CAWSVSLGQGTEAFF	TGTGCCTGGAGTGTTTCCCTCGGGCAGGGCACTGAAGCTTTCTTT
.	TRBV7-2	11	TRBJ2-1	CASSLEGYRFF	TGTGCCAGCAGCTTAGAGGGGTACCGGTTCTTC
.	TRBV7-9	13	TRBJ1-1	CSSSFLQGTEAFF	TGTTCCAGCAGCTTCCTTCAGGGAACTGAAGCTTTCTTT
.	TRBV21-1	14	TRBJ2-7	CASSKVRGDYEQYF	TGTGCCAGCAGCAAAGTGCGGGGGGACTACGAGCAGTACTTC
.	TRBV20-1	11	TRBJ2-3	CSAERRDTQYF	TGCAGTGCCGAGAGGAGAGATACGCAGTATTTT
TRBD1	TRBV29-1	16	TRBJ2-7	CSAEGGTGGTQYEQYF	TGCAGCGCCGAGGGGGGGACAGGGGGCACTCAGTACGAGCAGTACTTC
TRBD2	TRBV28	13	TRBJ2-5	CASRSGGLETQYF	TGTGCCAGCAGGTCGGGGGGGTTAGAGACCCAGTACTTC
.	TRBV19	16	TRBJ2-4	CASSIYPQVAKNIQYF	TGTGCCAGTAGTATCTACCCACAGGTGGCCAAAAACATTCAGTACTTC
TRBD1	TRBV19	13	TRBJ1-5	CASSTGGNQPQHF	TGTGCCTCCTCGACAGGGGGCAATCAGCCCCAGCATTTT
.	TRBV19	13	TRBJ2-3	CASSVRAGDTQYF	TGTGCCAGTAGTGTCCGAGCGGGAGATACGCAGTATTTT